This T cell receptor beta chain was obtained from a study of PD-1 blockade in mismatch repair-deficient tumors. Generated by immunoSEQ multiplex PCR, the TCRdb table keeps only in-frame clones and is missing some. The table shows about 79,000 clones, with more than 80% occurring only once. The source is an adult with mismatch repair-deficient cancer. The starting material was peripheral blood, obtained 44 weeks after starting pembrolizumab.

The CDR3 spells CAWNTGTGMWEEAFF. CDR3 nucleotides: TGTGCCTGGAACACCGGGACAGGGATGTGGGAGGAAGCTTTCTTT. The chain employs TRBV30 and TRBJ1-1; 9 bases fit TRBD1. The V gene end was trimmed by 4 bases and the J gene end by 8 bases; junction bases not matched to a gene: 14. The length of the CDR3 is 15 residues. Germline V CDR1 and CDR2: GTSNPN, SVGIG (reference sequence).